These 25 T cell receptor beta chains were sequenced from one sample in a study of long-term antiretroviral therapy in people with HIV. Sequencing relied on immunoSEQ assay v3.0, run at survey level. This table comes from immunoSEQ multiplex PCR, and its TCRdb copy is limited to in-frame clones, with some not included. The data show some 28,000 clones, approximately 90% seen once. The source was unsorted PBMCs, collected more than 5 years after starting antiretroviral therapy. These TCRs come from a woman between 40 and 50 years old with HIV.

The rearrangement joins TRBV11-2 to TRBJ2-2; D possibly corresponds to TRBD1 (5 bases). Trimming removed 5 bases at V and 3 bases at J, with 7 bases between. CDR1 and CDR2 from the germline V gene are SGHAT and FQNNGV. The CDR3 spans 13 residues. CDR3: CASSTGDTGELFF. CDR3 sequence (DNA): TGTGCCAGCAGCACAGGAGACACCGGGGAGCTGTTTTTT. Variable domain in full (rest from reference TRBV11-2 and TRBJ2-2): EAGVAQSPRYKIIEKRQSVAFWCNPISGHATLYWYQQILGQGPKLLIQFQNNGVVDDSQLPKDRFSAERLKGVDSTLKIQPAKLEDSAVYLCASSTGDTGELFFGEGSRLTVL.

The chain recombines TRBV5-1 with TRBJ2-7, with a possible D match to TRBD2 (6 bases). The V gene lost 3 bases and the J gene lost 1 base, with 11 bases spanning the gap. Looked up from germline, CDR1 is SGHRS and CDR2 is YFSETQ. The CDR3 totals 14 residues. The chain's CDR3 is CASSSQTSSYEQYF. The CDR3 coding sequence is TGCGCCAGCAGCTCCCAGACTAGTTCCTACGAGCAGTACTTC.

CDR3 nucleotide sequence: TGTGCCGCCCTAAGCAATGAGCAGTTCTTC. It is translated as CAALSNEQFF. The V call is TRBV2, the J call TRBJ2-1; D uncertain. From germline, CDR1 is SNHLY and CDR2 FYNNEI. Trimming removed 11 bases at V and 6 bases at J, with 8 bases between. The CDR3 is 10 amino acids. Together with reference TRBV2 and TRBJ2-1, the CDR3 gives the full variable domain: EPEVTQTPSHQVTQMGQEVILRCVPISNHLYFYWYRQILGQKVEFLVSFYNNEISEKSEIFDDQFSVERPDGSNFTLKIRSTKLEDSAMYFCAALSNEQFFGPGTRLTVL.

The chain employs TRBV19 and TRBJ2-2; D is perhaps TRBD1 (6 bases). CDR1 is LNHDA and CDR2 is SQIVND in the germline V gene (reference sequence). CDR3 length: 17 residues. Trimming shortened V by 6 bases and J by 0 bases, and 17 bases separated the two germline ends. CDR3 region: CASSTLYTGSNTGELFF. As DNA, the CDR3 is TGTGCCAGTAGCACGCTGTACACAGGGTCGAACACCGGGGAGCTGTTTTTT.

This rearrangement joins TRBV7-9 to TRBJ1-1; D not certain. Trimming stripped 1 base from V and 1 base from J, with 7 bases between. The CDR3 spans 14 residues. Per germline, CDR1 SEHNR and CDR2 FQNEAQ (reference sequence). The CDR3 loop is CASSLESRNTEAFF. CDR3 DNA: TGTGCCAGCAGCTTAGAATCACGGAACACTGAAGCTTTCTTT.

The chain carries TRBV7-8 and TRBJ2-3; TRBD1 agrees at 7 bases. Germline V gives CDR1 SGHVS, CDR2 FQNEAQ. The V segment lost 5 bases and the J segment 7 bases; nucleotides outside the gene matches: 6. This CDR3 spans 13 amino acids. As DNA, the CDR3 is TGTGCCAGCAGCGCCCGACAGGGCAATACGCAGTATTTT. It encodes CASSARQGNTQYF. Complete variable domain (other parts from reference TRBV7-8 and TRBJ2-3): GAGVSQSPRYKVAKRGQDVALRCDPISGHVSLFWYQQALGQGPEFLTYFQNEAQLDKSGLPSDRFFAERPEGSVSTLKIQRTQQEDSAVYLCASSARQGNTQYFGPGTRLTVL.

The V and J genes are TRBV2 and TRBJ2-2, with unresolved D. Germline CDR1 SNHLY, CDR2 FYNNEI. Trimming took off 2 bases at V and 6 bases at J, with 10 bases between the two ends. The CDR3 covers 14 residues. The CDR3 loop is CASSERTPAGELFF. CDR3 nucleotide sequence: TGTGCCAGCAGTGAAAGGACCCCCGCCGGGGAGCTGTTTTTT.

The chain carries TRBV4-1 and TRBJ2-1, with TRBD2 as a possible D gene (5 bases). V was pared by 0 bases and J by 13 bases, with 16 bases between. CDR1 and CDR2 (germline): MGHRA, YSYEKL. The CDR3 totals 14 residues. As DNA, the CDR3 is TGCGCCAGCAGCCAAGATGTGGGCGGGTGGTCACAGTTCTTC. This encodes CASSQDVGGWSQFF.

The J gene is TRBJ2-3, the V gene TRBV25-1; D could derive from TRBD1 or TRBD2 (6 bases each). Trimming left V 6 bases short and J 6 bases short, with 13 bases between. The CDR3 is made up of 13 amino acids. Germline V lookup: CDR1 MGHDK, CDR2 SYGVNS. CDR3 sequence reads: CASSAGGRDTQYF. The DNA of the CDR3 is TGTGCCAGCAGCGCCGGGGGCCGGGATACGCAGTATTTT.

The chain couples TRBV19 to TRBJ2-4; TRBD1 agrees at 10 bases. The CDR3 sequence is 16 residues long. Germline CDR1 is LNHDA and CDR2 is SQIVND (reference sequence). The J segment lost 1 base and the V segment lost 6 bases, leaving 6 bases of the junction unmatched. Written as DNA, the CDR3 is TGTGCCAGTAGCCTACCGGGACAGGGGGCCAAAAACATTCAGTACTTC. Protein product: CASSLPGQGAKNIQYF.

CDR3 in amino acids: CASSNRVAGYTF. Here the CDR3 DNA reads TGTGCCAGCTCTAACAGGGTTGCTGGCTACACCTTC. The V and J genes are TRBV27 and TRBJ1-2; possible D gene TRBD1, 6 bases. Germline V CDR1 and CDR2: MNHEY, SMNVEV (reference sequence). The ends were cut back, 8 bases at V and 7 bases at J, with 14 bases in the middle. This CDR3 is 12 amino acids long.

The chain couples TRBV10-3 to TRBJ1-3, with D perhaps matching TRBD1 (5 bases). CDR3 length: 15 amino acids. Germline assignment: CDR1 ENHRY and CDR2 SYGVKD. The V gene lost 4 bases and the J gene lost 6 bases, with 16 bases spanning the gap. The chain's CDR3 is CAISAKTALKNTIYF. CDR3 coding DNA: TGTGCCATCAGTGCCAAGACAGCGCTTAAAAACACCATATATTTT.

In regard to this clone: Sequence at one end of the junction differs from germline and may be a read error. In DNA, the CDR3 is TGTGCCAGCAGTGATAGAGAGACAGAGCAGTTC. Amino acid sequence: CASSDRETEQF. The V gene is TRBV6-1, the J gene TRBJ2-7; maybe TRBD1 (5 bases). From germline, CDR1 is MNHNS and CDR2 SASEGT. This CDR3 has 11 amino acids.

This chain connects TRBV27 to TRBJ1-1; D is perhaps TRBD1 (5 bases). Germline V gene sequence: CDR1 MNHEY, CDR2 SMNVEV (reference sequence). The CDR3 has 14 amino acids. The V end was cut by 4 bases, the J end by 12 bases, with 21 bases between. The CDR3 reads CASSSWAGGRGTFF. The DNA of the CDR3 is TGTGCCAGCAGTTCCTGGGCGGGGGGAAGGGGAACTTTCTTT.

The chain couples TRBV7-2 to TRBJ1-3; D ambiguous. CDR1 is SGHTA and CDR2 is FQGNSA in the germline V gene. The CDR3 has 16 residues. V was clipped by 0 bases and J by 0 bases, with 9 bases between them. This chain's CDR3 is CASSLATPRSGNTIYF. CDR3 nucleotides: TGTGCCAGCAGCTTAGCGACTCCTCGCTCTGGAAACACCATATATTTT.

This sequence joins TRBV29-1 and TRBJ2-1; tentative D call: TRBD2 (7 bases). The germline V gene has CDR1 SQVTM and CDR2 ANQGSEA. V shed 6 bases and J shed 9 bases, with 15 bases lying between them. The CDR3 extends over 12 amino acids. Written as DNA, the CDR3 is TGCAGCGTGAGGGGGGGGACTGGTGAGCAGTTCTTC. This codes for CSVRGGTGEQFF.

The chain couples TRBV7-6 to TRBJ1-1; 7 positions agree with TRBD1. CDR3 length: 15 residues. Germline V gives CDR1 SGHVS, CDR2 FNYEAQ. Trimming at V came to 5 bases and at J to 0 bases, leaving 6 bases not matched to a gene. CDR3 in amino acids: CASSARTGLNTEAFF. The CDR3 coding sequence is TGTGCCAGCAGCGCCCGGACAGGATTGAACACTGAAGCTTTCTTT.

This rearrangement joins TRBV5-1 to TRBJ1-1; no reliable D call. V dropped 3 bases and J dropped 3 bases, with 12 bases sitting between them. Per germline, CDR1 SGHRS and CDR2 YFSETQ. CDR3 length: 14 residues. The CDR3 bases are TGCGCCAGCAGCTGGGCCTCGGTGGACACTGAAGCTTTCTTT. This sequence encodes CASSWASVDTEAFF.

The rearrangement uses TRBV15 and TRBJ1-2; D gene ambiguous. V was pared by 0 bases and J by 8 bases, with 10 bases between. Germline V lookup: CDR1 LNHNV, CDR2 YYDKDF (reference sequence). The CDR3 extends over 13 amino acids. The CDR3 here is CATSRDGPEGYTF. Here the CDR3 DNA reads TGTGCCACCAGCAGAGATGGTCCTGAGGGCTACACCTTC.

About this clone: Other DNA sequences from this sample encode an identical CDR3 as well. V is TRBV9 and J is TRBJ2-3; no firm D call. CDR3 length: 14 amino acids. The germline V gene has CDR1 SGDLS and CDR2 YYNGEE. V dropped 1 base and J dropped 0 bases, with 6 bases sitting between them. This CDR3 is CASSVTGSTDTQYF. CDR3 nucleotide sequence: TGTGCCAGCAGCGTAACGGGCAGCACAGATACGCAGTATTTT. The full variable domain, in which reference TRBV9 and TRBJ2-3 provide the parts outside the CDR3, is DSGVTQTPKHLITATGQRVTLRCSPRSGDLSVYWYQQSLDQGLQFLIQYYNGEERAKGNILERFSAQQFPDLHSELNLSSLELGDSALYFCASSVTGSTDTQYFGPGTRLTVL.

The rearrangement uses TRBV29-1 and TRBJ2-2; tentatively, D is TRBD1 or TRBD2 (5 bases each). Germline values: CDR1 SQVTM, CDR2 ANQGSEA. V lost 3 bases and J lost 6, with 11 bases in between. This CDR3 comprises 13 residues. CDR3 nucleotides: TGCAGCGTTGATAGGGGAGCGGCCGGGGAGCTGTTTTTT. This gives the protein CSVDRGAAGELFF.

J is TRBJ2-1 and V is TRBV7-9, with a possible D match to TRBD2 (5 bases). V lost 1 base, J lost 5 bases, and 9 bases lay in between. Germline V lookup: CDR1 SEHNR, CDR2 FQNEAQ (reference sequence). The CDR3 is 14 amino acids. CDR3 in amino acids: CASSLEAGDNEQFF. The CDR3, as DNA: TGTGCCAGCAGCTTAGAAGCCGGGGACAATGAGCAGTTCTTC.

This chain links TRBV5-4 with TRBJ1-4; TRBD1 is a possible D gene (5 bases). V gave up 4 bases and J gave up 7 bases, with 14 bases separating them. The CDR3 is 14 residues long. Per the germline V gene, CDR1 is SGHNT and CDR2 is YYREEE (reference sequence). The CDR3 sequence is CASSPEGLGEKLFF. The CDR3 DNA reads as TGTGCCAGCAGCCCCGAGGGGTTGGGTGAAAAACTGTTTTTT.

The chain links TRBV7-8 to TRBJ2-1; the match to TRBD2 covers 9 bases. Germline loops: CDR1 SGHVS, CDR2 FQNEAQ. Trimming removed 2 bases from V and 7 bases from J; junction bases left unmatched: 6. This CDR3 has 15 residues. The DNA for the CDR3 is TGTGCCAGCAGCTTAATTGCGGGAGGGGAAAATGAGCAGTTCTTC. Translated, it gives CASSLIAGGENEQFF.

CDR3 region: CATKGPGEADTQYF. The CDR3, as DNA: TGCGCCACCAAGGGTCCGGGCGAGGCAGATACGCAGTATTTT. The rearrangement uses TRBV5-1 and TRBJ2-3, with D hard to call. This CDR3 comprises 14 residues. V was clipped by 9 bases and J by 4 bases, with 18 bases between them. Looked up from germline, CDR1 is SGHRS and CDR2 is YFSETQ. Full variable domain (missing parts from reference TRBV5-1 and TRBJ2-3): KAGVTQTPRYLIKTRGQQVTLSCSPISGHRSVSWYQQTPGQGLQFLFEYFSETQRNKGNFPGRFSGRQFSNSRSEMNVSTLELGDSALYLCATKGPGEADTQYFGPGTRLTVL.